Below, 21 T cell receptor beta chains from the same sample are listed, as sequenced in a study of human T cells and chemical hapten exposure (dated by TCRdb to about 2021). The sample's time point label is to be understood as: patch test 2, 6 weeks after DPC sensitization. The meaning of the sample's treatment or condition label: therapeutic diphenylcyclopropenone sensitization with weekly scalp DPC. Library generation was performed with RACE. Reads for this sample came from a NextSeq 500. TCRdb trimmed public reads at Q25 via fastp, called clones via MiXCR and kept in-frame beta chains. Entries that share a CDR3 protein sequence are merged under the most common genes and DNA. Within this sample are under 100,000 distinct CDR3 sequences, with more than 9% of them counted one time only. The ten largest clonotypes hold around 5% of the sample. Here the sequenced sample was whole blood, taken in connection with sensitization to the hapten diphenylcyclopropenone (DPC). The receptors derive from a woman between 50 and 59 years old with alopecia areata. Some clones in this sample may be carry-over from other donors' samples.

The sample holds many counts of this clonotype. The rearrangement links TRBV20-1 to TRBJ2-1, with 8 nucleotides matching TRBD2. From germline, CDR1 is DFQATT and CDR2 SNEGSKA (reference sequence). V shed 2 bases, J shed 1 base, and the junction held 4 bases outside the gene matches. The CDR3 spans 15 residues. CDR3 DNA sequence: TGCAGTGCTAGATCGTTAGCGGGGTCCTACAATGAGCAGTTCTTC. Its protein product is CSARSLAGSYNEQFF.

The chain carries TRBV12-3 or TRBV12-4 and TRBJ1-2; 7 nucleotides align to TRBD1. V was pared by 5 bases and J by 3 bases, with 9 bases of the junction left unmatched. The CDR3 covers 15 residues. In nucleotides, the CDR3 is TGTGCCAGCAGTAGAACACAGGGGCCGTACTATGGCTACACCTTC. This gives the protein CASSRTQGPYYGYTF.

A few counts support this clonotype. The chain uses TRBV29-1 and TRBJ2-1, with D unclear. V lost 7 bases to trimming and J lost 6 bases, with 10 bases between them. The CDR3 consists of 11 residues. Germline CDR1 is SQVTM and CDR2 is ANQGSEA. CDR3 sequence: CSGEDFNEQFF. The CDR3 region has the DNA TGCAGCGGAGAGGATTTCAATGAGCAGTTCTTC.

This clonotype was picked up a small number of times. V usage is TRBV5-5 and J usage is TRBJ1-4; 8 bases agree with TRBD1. V lost 0 bases to trimming and J lost 7 bases; unmatched junction nucleotides: 8. The germline V gene encodes CDR1 SGHKS and CDR2 YYEKEE (reference sequence). The CDR3 has 16 amino acids. CDR3 loop: CASSLGRTGRAEKLFF. The CDR3 DNA sequence: TGTGCCAGCAGCTTGGGGAGGACAGGGCGGGCTGAAAAACTGTTTTTT.

This clonotype appeared a few times. This chain links TRBV18 with TRBJ2-1; 7 positions agree with TRBD2. CDR3 size: 16 residues. Trimming cost V 2 bases and J 3 bases; bases outside gene matches: 7. Germline lookup yields CDR1 KGHSH and CDR2 LQKENI. The CDR3: CASSPSSGDIYNEQFF. Here the CDR3 DNA reads TGTGCCAGCTCACCATCTAGCGGAGACATCTACAATGAGCAGTTCTTC.

This clonotype was seen repeatedly, ten times or more. This chain joins TRBV11-2 and TRBJ2-7; tentatively, D is TRBD1 (6 bases). V shed 1 base and J shed 4 bases, with 11 bases lying between them. Per the germline V gene, CDR1 is SGHAT and CDR2 is FQNNGV. The CDR3 is 14 amino acids. CDR3 loop: CASSLGPRGYEQYF. DNA for the CDR3: TGTGCCAGCAGCTTAGGTCCCAGGGGATACGAGCAGTACTTC.

This clonotype was counted many times. The gene calls are TRBV12-3 or TRBV12-4 and TRBJ2-3; TRBD2 matches at 15 bases. The V gene end was trimmed by 5 bases and the J gene end by 5 bases; junction bases not matched to a gene: 8. The CDR3 is made up of 17 amino acids. In DNA form, the CDR3 reads TGTGCCAGCAGTCCGGGGACTAGCGGGAGGTCGGTAGATACGCAGTATTTT. It codes for CASSPGTSGRSVDTQYF.

This chain joins TRBV29-1 and TRBJ2-3; 12 nucleotides agree with TRBD2. Germline lookup yields CDR1 SQVTM and CDR2 ANQGSEA. The CDR3 runs to 15 residues. With V trimmed by 4 bases and J by 2 bases, 4 bases remained unmatched. The CDR3 here is CSVAGLAGSTDTQYF. In DNA form, the CDR3 reads TGCAGCGTTGCCGGACTAGCGGGATCCACAGATACGCAGTATTTT.

This clonotype was counted ten times or more. This rearrangement joins TRBV12-3 or TRBV12-4 to TRBJ2-1; TRBD2 matches 9 bases. The junction had 10 bases not matched to a gene; V was cut back by 3 bases and J by 7 bases. This CDR3 region has 16 residues. The CDR3 DNA reads as TGTGCCAGCAGTTTCTGGCGGGAGGGCCAAGGGAATGAGCAGTTCTTC. It codes for CASSFWREGQGNEQFF.

In this sample, this clonotype turned up many times. This chain links TRBV28 with TRBJ2-1; unclear D gene. The CDR3 runs 15 residues. CDR1 is MDHEN and CDR2 is SYDVKM in the germline V gene. Deletions cut 5 bases from V and 0 bases from J, with 11 bases between. The CDR3, as DNA: TGTGCCAGCAGTATATATTCAAGCTCCTACAATGAGCAGTTCTTC. It is translated as CASSIYSSSYNEQFF.

This clonotype was picked up many times. The CDR3 nucleotides read TGCAGTGCTAGAGATTGGGGGGACTATGGCTACACCTTC. It specifies CSARDWGDYGYTF. The chain joins TRBV20-1 to TRBJ1-2; D perhaps matches TRBD1 (5 bases). The germline CDR1 and CDR2 sequences are DFQATT and SNEGSKA (reference sequence). The germline V and J ends were trimmed by 0 bases and 3 bases, with 8 bases remaining between them. The CDR3 contains 13 residues.

This clonotype was found a few times. V gene TRBV2 combines with J gene TRBJ2-6, with D unresolved. The ends were cut back, 6 bases at V and 0 bases at J, with 6 bases in the middle. This CDR3 region has 14 residues. Per the germline V gene, CDR1 is SNHLY and CDR2 is FYNNEI. The CDR3 region has the DNA TGTGCCAGCAGGGCTAACTCTGGGGCCAACGTCCTGACTTTC. It yields the protein CASRANSGANVLTF.

This chain uses TRBV5-4 with TRBJ1-4, with D possibly matching TRBD1 (6 bases). In germline, CDR1 is SGHNT, CDR2 YYREEE (reference sequence). Trimming took off 4 bases at V and 5 bases at J, with 12 bases between the two ends. CDR3 length equals 14 residues. This chain's CDR3 is CASSLDRINEKLFF. The CDR3 bases are TGTGCCAGCAGCCTAGACAGGATAAATGAAAAACTGTTTTTT.

The chain couples TRBV5-1 to TRBJ2-3; D is ambiguous. Germline CDR1 and CDR2: SGHRS and YFSETQ. The CDR3 covers 14 residues. V dropped 0 bases and J dropped 2 bases, with 7 bases sitting between them. The CDR3 is CASSLGGDTDTQYF. The CDR3 coding sequence is TGCGCCAGCAGCTTGGGCGGAGACACAGATACGCAGTATTTT.

The sample holds many counts of this clonotype. CDR3 sequence: CSAGREIGNQPQHF. The DNA for the CDR3 is TGCAGTGCTGGGAGGGAAATTGGGAATCAGCCCCAGCATTTT. The gene calls are TRBV20-1 and TRBJ1-5; D remains ambiguous. The CDR3 sequence is 14 residues long. V lost 5 bases and J 4 bases, leaving 15 bases between the germline ends. Germline-derived CDR1 and CDR2 are DFQATT and SNEGSKA (reference sequence).

This clonotype appeared many times. V gene TRBV7-2 combines with J gene TRBJ2-2; 9 bases match TRBD2. The CDR3 extends over 17 amino acids. Looked up from germline, CDR1 is SGHTA and CDR2 is FQGNSA. V was clipped by 6 bases and J by 4 bases; unmatched bases: 12. Here the CDR3 reads CASSRSMGLAATGELFF. The CDR3 DNA is TGTGCCAGCAGTCGCTCCATGGGACTAGCTGCCACCGGGGAGCTGTTTTTT.

There are a few counts of this clonotype. The rearrangement links TRBV11-2 to TRBJ2-7; D gene ambiguous. The CDR3 is 14 amino acids. Germline CDR1 is SGHAT and CDR2 is FQNNGV. Trimming took 1 base from V and 2 from J, leaving 9 bases between them. The CDR3 coding sequence is TGTGCCAGCAGCTTAGGACATATTCCCTACGAGCAGTACTTC. Its protein is CASSLGHIPYEQYF.

In its sample, this clonotype was seen many times. The V call is TRBV3-1, the J call TRBJ2-3, with TRBD2 matching over 9 bases. The CDR3 covers 14 residues. The germline V gene has CDR1 LGHDT and CDR2 YNNKEL (reference sequence). J gave up 7 bases and V 1 base, and 3 bases lay outside the gene matches. The CDR3 DNA follows: TGTGCCAGCAGCCAAGCTGGGACTAGCTATACGCAGTATTTT. It encodes CASSQAGTSYTQYF.

The chain has TRBV2 and TRBJ2-3, with D tentatively TRBD2 (5 bases). Trimming stripped 6 bases from V and 9 bases from J, with 10 bases between. Germline CDR1 is SNHLY and CDR2 is FYNNEI. CDR3 size: 11 residues. The CDR3 sequence is CASRAAPTQYF. As DNA, the CDR3 is TGTGCCAGCAGAGCGGCCCCCACGCAGTATTTT.

This clonotype showed up just a few times. The chain has TRBV5-6 and TRBJ1-5, with D perhaps matching TRBD1 (5 bases). CDR3 length equals 14 residues. Germline V gene lookup returns CDR1 SGHDT and CDR2 YYEEEE. The ends were cut back, 4 bases at V and 7 bases at J, with 15 bases in the middle. The CDR3 loop reads CASSLQGGRQPQHF. Here the CDR3 DNA reads TGTGCCAGCAGCCTCCAGGGAGGTCGCCAGCCCCAGCATTTT. The variable domain in full, completed from reference TRBV5-6 and TRBJ1-5, reads DAGVTQSPTHLIKTRGQQVTLRCSPKSGHDTVSWYQQALGQGPQFIFQYYEEEERQRGNFPDRFSGHQFPNYSSELNVNALLLGDSALYLCASSLQGGRQPQHFGDGTRLSIL.

This clonotype was picked up a small number of times. The gene calls are TRBV20-1 and TRBJ2-7; 8 bases align to TRBD2. Germline values: CDR1 DFQATT, CDR2 SNEGSKA (reference sequence). Trimming removed 0 bases from V and 7 bases from J; junction bases left unmatched: 5. The CDR3 loop spans 13 amino acids. The CDR3: CSAREPGGREQYF. In DNA, the CDR3 is TGCAGTGCTAGAGAGCCGGGAGGGCGGGAGCAGTACTTC.